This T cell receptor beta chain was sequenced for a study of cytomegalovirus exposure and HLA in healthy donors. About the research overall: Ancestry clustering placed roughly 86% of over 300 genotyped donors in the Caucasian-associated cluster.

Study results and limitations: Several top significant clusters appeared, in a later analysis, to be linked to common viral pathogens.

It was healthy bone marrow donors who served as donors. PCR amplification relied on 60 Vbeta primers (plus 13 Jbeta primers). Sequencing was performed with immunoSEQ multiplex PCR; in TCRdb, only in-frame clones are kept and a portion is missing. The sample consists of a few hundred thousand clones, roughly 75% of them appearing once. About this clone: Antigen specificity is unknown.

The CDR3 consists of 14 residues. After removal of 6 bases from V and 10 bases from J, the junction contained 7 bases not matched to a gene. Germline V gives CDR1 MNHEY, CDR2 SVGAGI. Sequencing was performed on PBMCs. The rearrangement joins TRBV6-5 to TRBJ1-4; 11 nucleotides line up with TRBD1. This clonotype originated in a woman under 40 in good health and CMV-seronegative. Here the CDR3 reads CASSLGQGAAKLFF. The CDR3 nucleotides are TGTGCCAGCAGCCTCGGACAGGGGGCGGCAAAACTGTTTTTT.